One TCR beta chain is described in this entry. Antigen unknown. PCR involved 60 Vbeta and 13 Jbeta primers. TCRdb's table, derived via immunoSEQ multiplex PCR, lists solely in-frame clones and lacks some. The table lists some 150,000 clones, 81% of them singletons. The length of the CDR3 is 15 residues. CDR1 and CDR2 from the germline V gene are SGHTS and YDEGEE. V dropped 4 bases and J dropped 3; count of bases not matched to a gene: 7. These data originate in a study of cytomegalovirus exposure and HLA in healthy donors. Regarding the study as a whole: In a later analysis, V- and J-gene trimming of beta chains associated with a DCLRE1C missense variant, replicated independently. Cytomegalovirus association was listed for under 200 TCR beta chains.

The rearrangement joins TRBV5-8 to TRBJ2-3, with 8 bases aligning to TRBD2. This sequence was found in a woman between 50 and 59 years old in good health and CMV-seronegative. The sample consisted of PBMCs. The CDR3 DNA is TGTGCCAGCAGCCTAGGACTAGCTGGTACAGATACGCAGTATTTT. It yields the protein CASSLGLAGTDTQYF.